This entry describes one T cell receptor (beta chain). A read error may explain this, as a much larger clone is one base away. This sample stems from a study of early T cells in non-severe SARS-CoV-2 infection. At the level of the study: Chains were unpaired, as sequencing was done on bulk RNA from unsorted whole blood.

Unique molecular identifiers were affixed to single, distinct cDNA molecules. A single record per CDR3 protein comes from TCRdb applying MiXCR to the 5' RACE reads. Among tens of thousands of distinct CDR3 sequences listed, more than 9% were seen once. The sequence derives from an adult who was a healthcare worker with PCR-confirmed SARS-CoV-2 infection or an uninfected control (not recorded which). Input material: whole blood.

DNA of the CDR3: TGTACCAGCTCACCTTCGGACGGGAACACTGAAGCTTTCTTT. It yields the protein CTSSPSDGNTEAFF. The chain uses TRBV18 and TRBJ1-1; D ambiguous. Germline CDR1 KGHSH, CDR2 LQKENI. The CDR3 has 14 amino acids.